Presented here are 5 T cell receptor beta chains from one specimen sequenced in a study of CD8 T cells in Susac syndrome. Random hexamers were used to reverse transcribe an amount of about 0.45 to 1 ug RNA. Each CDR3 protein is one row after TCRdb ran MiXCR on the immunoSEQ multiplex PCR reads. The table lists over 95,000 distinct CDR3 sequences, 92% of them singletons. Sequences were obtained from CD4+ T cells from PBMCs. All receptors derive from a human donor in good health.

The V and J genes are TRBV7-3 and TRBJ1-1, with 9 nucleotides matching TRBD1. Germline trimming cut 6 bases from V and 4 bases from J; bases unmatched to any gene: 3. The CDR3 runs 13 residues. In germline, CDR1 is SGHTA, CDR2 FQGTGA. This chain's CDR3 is CASSPTGGTEAFF. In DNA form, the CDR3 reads TGTGCCAGCAGTCCGACAGGGGGCACTGAAGCTTTCTTT.

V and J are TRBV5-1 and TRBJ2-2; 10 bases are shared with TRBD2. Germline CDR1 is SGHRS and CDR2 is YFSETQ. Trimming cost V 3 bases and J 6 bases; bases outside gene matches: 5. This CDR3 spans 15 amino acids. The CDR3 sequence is CASSSPGTSAGELFF. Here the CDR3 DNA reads TGCGCCAGCAGCTCCCCCGGGACTAGCGCCGGGGAGCTGTTTTTT.

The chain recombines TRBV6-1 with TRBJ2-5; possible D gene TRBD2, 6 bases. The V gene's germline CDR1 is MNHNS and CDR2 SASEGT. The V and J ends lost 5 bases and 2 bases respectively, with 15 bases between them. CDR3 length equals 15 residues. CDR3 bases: TGTGCCAGCAGTATTCAAGGAGGGGTACAAGAGACCCAGTACTTC. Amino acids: CASSIQGGVQETQYF.

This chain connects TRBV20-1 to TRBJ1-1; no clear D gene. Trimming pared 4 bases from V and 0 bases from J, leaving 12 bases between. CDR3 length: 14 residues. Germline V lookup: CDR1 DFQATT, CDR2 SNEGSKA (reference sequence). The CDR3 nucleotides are TGCAGTGCTAATCAAGGAGGGCTGAACACTGAAGCTTTCTTT. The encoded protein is CSANQGGLNTEAFF.

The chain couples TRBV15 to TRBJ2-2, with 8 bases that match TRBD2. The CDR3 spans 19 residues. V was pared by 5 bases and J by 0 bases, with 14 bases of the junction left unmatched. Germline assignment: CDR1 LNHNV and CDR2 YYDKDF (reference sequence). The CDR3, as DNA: TGTGCCACCAGCTCCCCGTTCGGGCTAGCGGGCGCGAACACCGGGGAGCTGTTTTTT. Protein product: CATSSPFGLAGANTGELFF.